These T cell receptor beta chains were read from a single sample in a study of blood T cell repertoires in COVID-19. TCRdb's table, derived via immunoSEQ multiplex PCR, lists solely in-frame clones and lacks some. Found here are 110,000 or so clones, roughly 84% of them singletons; the top ten hold 3% to 3.5%. Source material: peripheral blood. These receptors all come from a man in his forties with acute or convalescent COVID-19. Both conserved end residues are part of each CDR3. D genes are given only for firm matches. The size entry is marked missing in some rows and otherwise reads once, few, many or a size class.

clone_size d_call j_call cdr3_length v_call cdr3_aa cdr3_nt
NA TRBD1 TRBJ1-2 14 TRBV18 CASSPLGQGLTYTF TGTGCCAGCTCACCTCTGGGACAGGGTTTAACCTACACCTTC
NA TRBD2 TRBJ2-7 16 TRBV4-2 CASSQAGGGAVYEQYF TGTGCCAGCAGCCAAGCGGGCGGGGGGGCCGTCTACGAGCAGTACTTC
NA NA TRBJ1-5 13 TRBV7-2 CASSLGVHQPQHF TGTGCCAGCAGCTTGGGAGTACATCAGCCCCAGCATTTT
once TRBD2 TRBJ2-7 12 TRBV19 CASNDGGYEQYF TGTGCCAGTAACGACGGGGGGTACGAGCAGTACTTC
once NA TRBJ2-7 15 TRBV9 CASSRTETDPYEQYF TGTGCCAGCAGCCGGACTGAAACTGACCCTTACGAGCAGTACTTC
NA NA TRBJ2-1 14 TRBV7-2 CASSTLAGDGEQFF TGTGCCAGCAGTACCTTAGCAGGGGATGGTGAGCAGTTCTTC
NA NA TRBJ2-7 14 TRBV10-2 CASSESGRTYEQYF TGCGCCAGCAGTGAGTCGGGCAGGACCTACGAGCAGTACTTC
few TRBD1 TRBJ2-7 16 TRBV27 CASSLWDRGRWNEQYF TGTGCCAGCAGTTTATGGGACAGGGGGCGCTGGAACGAGCAGTACTTC
few TRBD1 TRBJ1-6 17 TRBV7-2 CASTSVGTGGRDSPLHF TGTGCCAGCACCTCGGTAGGGACAGGGGGCCGGGATTCACCCCTCCACTTT
NA NA TRBJ1-2 15 TRBV19 CASSLHEGVNYGYTF TGTGCCAGTAGTCTCCATGAGGGGGTCAACTATGGCTACACCTTC
NA TRBD1 TRBJ2-5 15 TRBV24-1 CATSKAGQAQETQYF TGTGCCACTTCAAAGGCGGGACAGGCACAAGAGACCCAGTACTTC
NA NA TRBJ1-5 14 TRBV6-5 CASSLGQSGQPQHF TGTGCCAGCAGCCTCGGACAGAGTGGGCAGCCCCAGCATTTT
NA TRBD1 TRBJ1-1 17 TRBV10-1 CASSEEPFGTGDTEAFF TGCGCCAGCAGTGAGGAGCCTTTTGGGACAGGGGACACTGAAGCTTTCTTT
once NA TRBJ2-1 12 TRBV4-3 CASSPQGGEQFF TGCGCCAGCAGCCCCCAGGGGGGTGAGCAGTTCTTC
once TRBD1 TRBJ2-7 15 TRBV11-1 CASSNNRGSSYEQYF TGTGCCAGCAGCAACAACAGGGGGAGCTCCTACGAGCAGTACTTC
NA NA TRBJ2-2 16 TRBV30 CAWSVVGGGDTGELFF TGTGCCTGGAGTGTTGTAGGCGGAGGAGACACCGGGGAGCTGTTTTTT
once TRBD1 TRBJ2-3 16 TRBV5-1 CASSPGTGGRTDTQYF TGCGCCAGCAGCCCGGGGACAGGGGGCCGGACAGATACGCAGTATTTT
NA NA TRBJ2-7 15 TRBV21-1 CASSKRFEGPYEQYF TGTGCCAGCAGCAAAAGGTTCGAGGGTCCATACGAGCAGTACTTC
NA TRBD1 TRBJ1-3 17 TRBV25-1 CASSEWGQGYSGNTIYF TGTGCCAGCAGTGAATGGGGACAGGGGTACTCTGGAAACACCATATATTTT
NA NA TRBJ1-5 17 TRBV4-1 CASSQEALMGRGQPQHF TGCGCCAGCAGCCAAGAGGCCCTGATGGGTCGAGGCCAGCCCCAGCATTTT
NA TRBD1 TRBJ2-2 15 TRBV6-4 CASSDSTGGTGELFF TGTGCCAGCAGTGACTCGACAGGGGGCACCGGGGAGCTGTTTTTT
NA TRBD2 TRBJ2-7 15 TRBV11-1 CASSLSLADSYEQYF TGTGCCAGCAGCTTATCACTAGCGGACTCCTACGAGCAGTACTTC
NA NA TRBJ1-1 12 TRBV18 CASSPLQGEAFF TGTGCCAGCTCACCCCTCCAGGGTGAAGCTTTCTTT